This T cell receptor beta chain was retrieved from a study of T cells in Graves' hyperthyroidism and ophthalmopathy. As to this clonotype: Its antigen remains unknown.

RNA transcripts gave rise to amplified TCR beta CDR3 regions. A first-round RT-PCR of the TCR CDR3 used the HTBI primer set. TCRdb used MiXCR to reprocess the multiplex PCR reads, holding one entry per CDR3 protein. The sample includes 480,000 or so distinct CDR3 sequences, approximately 48% seen only once; the top ten take 44%. Germline CDR1 is WSHSY and CDR2 is SAAADI. The V end lost 2 bases, the J end lost 5 bases, and 6 bases lay between the germline ends. This CDR3 spans 12 amino acids. Exclusion of patients followed from uncontrolled infection, other autoimmune disease, pregnancy or lactation. Clinicians diagnosed patients from clinical symptoms, serum thyroxine and TRAb, thyroid ultrasound and orbital computed tomography. Findings and limits, study-wide: Ophthalmopathy was told apart from stable hyperthyroidism by a 13 V-J model. Most clonotypes expanded in the thyroid (above 0.001) were also present in blood.

The clonotype comes from an adult woman with Graves' disease, either hyperthyroidism or ophthalmopathy (not recorded which). The chain links TRBV10-2 to TRBJ2-5, with no clear D. Material for sequencing was peripheral blood or thyroid tissue (not recorded which). The CDR3 loop is CASSEIVETQYF. The CDR3 DNA follows: TGCGCCAGCAGTGAGATAGTGGAGACCCAGTACTTC.